Listed here is a single TCR beta chain. The antigen it binds to is not known. Nothing much larger sits one base from this clone, and base qualities are not available. TCRbeta CDR3 regions were amplified from genomic DNA by means of the immunoSEQ Assay, a bias-controlled multiplex PCR. Per the authors' processing: The number of nucleated cells in each sample was estimated by amplification of reference gene primers within the assay. To quantify the absolute abundance of each unique TCRbeta CDR3 rearrangement, sequence reads were collapsed and filtered. For each sample, productive Simpson clonality was calculated by taking the square root of Simpson's diversity index across productive rearrangements. The table comes from immuneACCESS by way of TCRdb, which keeps in-frame sequences with V and J called. Part of the clones is missing from these tables; in studies checked, under half for an unresolved V gene and the rest for unknown reasons. V and J calls and clone size follow that table, whereas D and trimming were derived from the DNA. The sample table records 200,000 to 250,000 clones; 83% of these occur just once. Of the sample, approximately 4.9% is held by the ten largest clones.

This sample is drawn from a study of blood T cell repertoires in COVID-19 (dated by TCRdb to about 2020). A note on the overall study: Samples from collaborators originated in the United States, Italy and Spain and spanned both the acute and convalescent phases of COVID-19. The sample metadata nearly always contained a de-identified subject ID, COVID-19 status, age in years and sex. Samples came from the ongoing ImmuneRACE study (first 160 participants) plus 1,254 subjects from 6 global collaborators. Where HLA class I and class II types were available, the types were taken from metadata supplied by the sample provider, not from assay-based typing. The prospective study material was composed of cDNA or gDNA derived from T cells, B-cell-depleted T cells, or PBMCs. The dataset comprised deeply sampled blood TCRbeta repertoires from subjects exposed to, actively infected with, or recovered from COVID-19. The repertoires were released in a freely available public database intended as a resource for research on the immune response to SARS-CoV-2.

The germline ends are 12 bases apart after V is trimmed by 6 bases and J by 4 bases. The CDR3 has 13 amino acids, counting the end cysteine and phenylalanine. The retained sequence is limited to the CDR3, 39 bases, with the frame set at the first base. The paper's findings and limits, for the study overall: The amount of clinical and demographic metadata varied by source and participant and was provided uncurated.

Participants in the prospective study were enrolled through a virtual design, were aged about 18 to 100 years, and lived in about two dozen United States geographic areas. Cohort assignment in the prospective study relied on participant-reported clinical history from a screening survey and a study questionnaire. A participant counted as exposed if, within 2 weeks of entering the study, that participant had been in contact with someone who had a PCR-confirmed or clinician-diagnosed COVID-19 case. Mobile phlebotomists in the prospective study collected whole blood, serum and a nasopharyngeal or oropharyngeal swab from every participant. Over a roughly two-month period, participants in the prospective study had the option of providing additional blood draws and questionnaires. Before DNA extraction, blood samples from the prospective study were shipped at room temperature or frozen.

Material for sequencing was PBMCs or T cells enriched from blood (not recorded which). This sequence was found in a woman aged 45-59 years who had been exposed to COVID-19. This sequence uses TRBV12-3 or TRBV12-4 and TRBJ1-2; too little of a D gene remains to name it. The CDR3 sequence is CASSPPGLYGYTF. The nucleotide sequence is given as TGTGCCAGCAGCCCCCCAGGACTCTATGGCTACACCTTC.